Presented here are 32 T cell receptor beta chains from one specimen sequenced in a study of shared clonotypes between healthy human individuals. Data came from immunoSEQ multiplex PCR; TCRdb stores just in-frame clones and leaves some out. The table lists some 2.1 million clones, 80% to 95% of them singletons. As defined, naive CD8 cells were CD45RO-negative and positively selected for CCR7, with terminally differentiated effector memory CD45RA+ cells excluded. The sample comprised naive CD8+ T cells from PBMCs. These receptors originate from a man aged 18 to 30 in good health. Some clones in this sample may be carry-over from other donors' samples.

The chain uses TRBV4-1 and TRBJ1-1; D unresolved. Between the trimmed V and J ends, which lost 0 bases and 10 bases, there was a span of 18 bases. The CDR3 sequence is 15 residues long. CDR1 MGHRA and CDR2 YSYEKL come from the germline V gene. The CDR3 DNA sequence: TGCGCCAGCAGCCAAGAATTTCCTCGGGAAGTGCGAGCTTTCTTT. It encodes CASSQEFPREVRAFF.

The rearrangement uses TRBV11-2 and TRBJ2-5; no clear D gene. Between the trimmed V and J ends, which lost 2 bases and 1 base, there was a span of 5 bases. The CDR3 sequence is 13 residues long. Per the germline V gene, CDR1 is SGHAT and CDR2 is FQNNGV. In DNA form, the CDR3 reads TGTGCCAGCAGCTTAAGGCCCCAAGAGACCCAGTACTTC. It specifies CASSLRPQETQYF.

A single count supports this clone. Other DNA sequences in this specimen translate into the identical CDR3. V gene TRBV14 combines with J gene TRBJ2-7, with 7 positions matching TRBD2. With 4 bases clipped from V and 3 bases from J, the junction kept 0 bases outside the gene matches. From germline, CDR1 is SGHDN and CDR2 FVKESK. The CDR3 loop spans 12 amino acids. For the CDR3, the DNA is TGTGCCAGCAGCCCGGGGGGCTACGAGCAGTACTTC. Amino acids: CASSPGGYEQYF.

This clone appeared a single time. The rearrangement links TRBV12-2 to TRBJ2-7; TRBD2, the table's D call, lacks a check against the DNA. TRBV12-2 is a known pseudogene. This CDR3 comprises 14 residues. The CDR3 protein is CASRFCDGSYEQYF. For the CDR3, the DNA is TGTGCAAGTCGCTTCTGTGACGGGAGCTACGAGCAGTACTTC.

This chain joins TRBV9 and TRBJ2-1; 16 bases map to TRBD2. The CDR3 is 16 residues long. V trimming: 4 bases; J trimming: 7 bases; junction bases outside the gene matches: 5. The V gene's germline CDR1 is SGDLS and CDR2 YYNGEE. For the CDR3, the DNA is TGTGCCAGCAGCATCGGGACTAGCGGGAGGGTTAATGAGCAGTTCTTC. It codes for CASSIGTSGRVNEQFF.

This sequence joins TRBV6-5 and TRBJ2-5; 12 nucleotides align to TRBD2. The CDR3 is 15 amino acids. V lost 5 bases and J lost 4; bases outside the gene matches: 5. Germline values: CDR1 MNHEY, CDR2 SVGAGI. CDR3 loop: CASSQLAGGGETQYF. The CDR3 DNA is TGTGCCAGCAGTCAACTAGCGGGAGGAGGAGAGACCCAGTACTTC.

This chain connects TRBV28 to TRBJ2-3; 9 bases fit TRBD1. The ends lost 6 bases at V and 6 bases at J; junction bases unmatched: 13. CDR1 and CDR2 (germline): MDHEN, SYDVKM. The CDR3 has 16 residues. The CDR3 coding sequence is TGTGCCAGCAGATTTACTGGGACAGGGTGGAGGGATACGCAGTATTTT. It yields the protein CASRFTGTGWRDTQYF.

Concerning this clone itself: This sample also contains other DNA sequences that code for the same CDR3. The chain is built from TRBV7-9 and TRBJ2-7; no firm D call. Per germline, CDR1 SEHNR and CDR2 FQNEAQ (reference sequence). V was pared by 1 base and J by 4 bases, with 11 bases between. The CDR3 runs 14 residues. CDR3 coding DNA: TGTGCCAGCAGCTTAGGGGTAGGGCCGTACGAGCAGTACTTC. It encodes CASSLGVGPYEQYF. Full variable domain (missing parts from reference TRBV7-9 and TRBJ2-7): DTGVSQNPRHKITKRGQNVTFRCDPISEHNRLYWYRQTLGQGPEFLTYFQNEAQLEKSRLLSDRFSAERPKGSFSTLEIQRTEQGDSAMYLCASSLGVGPYEQYFGPGTRLTVT.

This clone has just a few counts. This chain links TRBV6-6 with TRBJ2-7; D is uncertain. Germline CDR1 is MNHNY and CDR2 is SVGAGI (reference sequence). The CDR3 runs 13 residues. V lost 6 bases and J lost 2, with 11 bases in between. CDR3 DNA: TGTGCCAGCAGCCCCACAGAGGCCTACGAGCAGTACTTC. This gives the protein CASSPTEAYEQYF.

This chain links TRBV19 with TRBJ2-7, with a possible D match to TRBD1 (6 bases). CDR1 is LNHDA, CDR2 SQIVND, per germline (reference sequence). The CDR3 runs to 13 residues. Trimming cost V 8 bases and J 3 bases, with 14 bases left between them. CDR3 sequence: CASGAGESYEQYF. CDR3 DNA: TGTGCCAGTGGGGCAGGGGAGAGCTACGAGCAGTACTTC.

The rearrangement joins TRBV6-5 to TRBJ2-1; TRBD2 matches 8 bases. Germline lookup yields CDR1 MNHEY and CDR2 SVGAGI. The V and J ends lost 6 bases and 6 bases, in that order; junction bases with no gene match: 7. This CDR3 comprises 14 residues. CDR3 bases: TGTGCCAGCAGAACTAGCGGCGAAAGCAATGAGCAGTTCTTC. Residues: CASRTSGESNEQFF.

The rearrangement links TRBV28 to TRBJ1-2; TRBD1 matches 8 bases. The CDR3 runs 14 residues. With 6 bases clipped from V and 4 bases from J, the junction kept 7 bases outside the gene matches. Germline lookup yields CDR1 MDHEN and CDR2 SYDVKM. The CDR3 region is CASRGQVLLYGYTF. The CDR3 region has the DNA TGTGCCAGCAGGGGACAGGTCTTGCTCTATGGCTACACCTTC.

The J gene is TRBJ2-3, the V gene TRBV5-4; D unclear. The V end lost 4 bases, the J end lost 0 bases, and 6 bases lay between the germline ends. CDR3 length: 13 amino acids. CDR1 and CDR2 (germline): SGHNT, YYREEE (reference sequence). In DNA form, the CDR3 reads TGTGCCAGCAGCCCGACAAGCACAGATACGCAGTATTTT. Translation gives CASSPTSTDTQYF.

The chain carries TRBV4-3 and TRBJ2-2, with a weak D call TRBD1 (8 bases). CDR1 is LGHNA, CDR2 YSLEER, per germline. The V end lost 2 bases, the J end lost 6 bases, and 16 bases lay between the germline ends. The CDR3 has 16 residues. The CDR3 reads CASSQQYRGGSGELFF. CDR3 bases: TGCGCCAGCAGCCAACAATACAGGGGGGGATCCGGGGAGCTGTTTTTT.

This clone occurred once. The chain recombines TRBV7-3 with TRBJ2-7; 9 positions agree with TRBD2. CDR1 and CDR2 from the germline V gene are SGHTA and FQGTGA. The V and J ends lost 5 bases and 3 bases, in that order; junction bases with no gene match: 8. The CDR3 sequence is 15 residues long. This CDR3 is CASSPQAGGLYEQYF. Written as DNA, the CDR3 is TGTGCCAGCAGCCCCCAAGCGGGAGGCCTCTACGAGCAGTACTTC.

As for this clone: The sample contains more than one DNA sequence encoding this CDR3. The chain combines TRBV28 with TRBJ1-1, with D possibly being TRBD1 (5 bases). Germline V gene data show CDR1 as MDHEN and CDR2 as SYDVKM. The CDR3 is 13 residues long. V gave up 2 bases and J gave up 8 bases, with 12 bases separating them. DNA of the CDR3: TGTGCCAGCAGTTTAAGGGGCGGGCCCGAAGCTTTCTTT. Protein product: CASSLRGGPEAFF.

V and J are TRBV27 and TRBJ2-7; 10 positions agree with TRBD1. J gave up 5 bases and V 5 bases, and 6 bases lay outside the gene matches. Germline V gene data show CDR1 as MNHEY and CDR2 as SMNVEV (reference sequence). This CDR3 contains 14 residues. CDR3: CASSDRGRDDEQYF. As DNA, the CDR3 is TGTGCCAGCAGTGACAGGGGGCGCGATGACGAGCAGTACTTC.

This clone was found once. The CDR3 reads CASRQNRDSSYEQYF. The CDR3 DNA is TGTGCCAGCAGGCAAAATCGGGACAGCTCCTACGAGCAGTACTTC. This sequence joins TRBV7-6 and TRBJ2-7, with TRBD1 matching over 7 bases. The V segment lost 6 bases and the J segment 0 bases; nucleotides outside the gene matches: 8. The CDR3 has 15 amino acids. The germline gives CDR1 SGHVS, CDR2 FNYEAQ.

The V call is TRBV5-8, the J call TRBJ2-7; no firm D call. Trimming removed 7 bases at V and 0 bases at J, with 14 bases between. Germline CDR1 is SGHTS and CDR2 is YDEGEE. CDR3 length: 14 amino acids. The CDR3 coding sequence is TGTGCCAGCTCCCGTGCGTGGGTCTCCTACGAGCAGTACTTC. This encodes CASSRAWVSYEQYF.

The chain combines TRBV7-8 with TRBJ2-2; 8 bases map to TRBD2. The V gene's germline CDR1 is SGHVS and CDR2 FQNEAQ. Trimming cost V 3 bases and J 7 bases; bases outside gene matches: 13. The length of the CDR3 is 17 residues. In DNA, the CDR3 is TGTGCCAGCAGCTTCCGACTAGCGCCCGAGAGGGGCGGGGAGCTGTTTTTT. Encoded protein: CASSFRLAPERGGELFF. The full variable domain, rest sourced from reference TRBV7-8 and TRBJ2-2, is GAGVSQSPRYKVAKRGQDVALRCDPISGHVSLFWYQQALGQGPEFLTYFQNEAQLDKSGLPSDRFFAERPEGSVSTLKIQRTQQEDSAVYLCASSFRLAPERGGELFFGEGSRLTVL.

The V call is TRBV11-2, the J call TRBJ2-7; D gene ambiguous. The V end was cut by 5 bases, the J end by 5 bases, with 7 bases between. The germline gives CDR1 SGHAT, CDR2 FQNNGV. The CDR3 covers 11 residues. The CDR3 sequence: CASSRPHEQYF. The CDR3 DNA reads TGTGCCAGCAGCCGGCCCCACGAGCAGTACTTC.

This chain connects TRBV7-9 to TRBJ2-1, with 7 bases lining up with TRBD1. The CDR3 is made up of 14 amino acids. With V trimmed by 6 bases and J by 10 bases, 12 bases remained unmatched. Germline loops: CDR1 SEHNR, CDR2 FQNEAQ (reference sequence). As DNA, the CDR3 is TGTGCCAGCAGACCCACCCAACAGGGGATGGAGCAGTTCTTC. Translation: CASRPTQQGMEQFF. The whole variable domain, remainder taken from reference TRBV7-9 and TRBJ2-1, is DTGVSQNPRHKITKRGQNVTFRCDPISEHNRLYWYRQTLGQGPEFLTYFQNEAQLEKSRLLSDRFSAERPKGSFSTLEIQRTEQGDSAMYLCASRPTQQGMEQFFGPGTRLTVL.

The CDR3 sequence: CASSEAGTGKETQYF. The CDR3 region has the DNA TGTGCCAGCAGCGAGGCCGGGACAGGGAAGGAGACCCAGTACTTC. This sequence joins TRBV9 and TRBJ2-5; 9 bases match TRBD1. Germline loops: CDR1 SGDLS, CDR2 YYNGEE. This CDR3 contains 15 residues. V gave up 3 bases and J gave up 5 bases; unmatched junction bases: 8.

The rearrangement joins TRBV4-1 to TRBJ1-2; 10 nucleotides match TRBD1. The germline V gene has CDR1 MGHRA and CDR2 YSYEKL. Trimming cost V 3 bases and J 6 bases; bases outside gene matches: 10. The CDR3 sequence is 16 residues long. The CDR3 bases are TGCGCCAGCAGCCACCTGGGACAGGGGAACCGGAATGGCTACACCTTC. Residues: CASSHLGQGNRNGYTF.

This clone appeared once. This chain connects TRBV27 to TRBJ2-1; D call uncertain. V lost 1 base to trimming and J lost 2 bases, with 9 bases between them. Germline-derived CDR1 and CDR2 are MNHEY and SMNVEV (reference sequence). The CDR3 sequence is 15 residues long. This CDR3 is CASSLYRSPYNEQFF. The CDR3 region has the DNA TGTGCCAGCAGTTTATACAGAAGTCCCTACAATGAGCAGTTCTTC.

The J gene is TRBJ2-5, the V gene TRBV29-1, with D perhaps being TRBD1 or TRBD2 (5 bases each). Deletions cut 2 bases from V and 4 bases from J, with 17 bases between. The germline V gene encodes CDR1 SQVTM and CDR2 ANQGSEA. This CDR3 spans 15 amino acids. The CDR3 DNA reads as TGCAGCGTTGAAATATTGGGGACGGCAAGAGAGACCCAGTACTTC. It translates to CSVEILGTARETQYF.

This clone was seen just once. V is TRBV7-9 and J is TRBJ2-2; D perhaps matches TRBD1 (5 bases). Germline CDR1 SEHNR, CDR2 FQNEAQ (reference sequence). Trimming stripped 5 bases from V and 6 bases from J, with 16 bases between. The CDR3 is 15 residues long. The CDR3 nucleotides read TGTGCCAGCAGCGGCCAACTGACAGAGTCCGGGGAGCTGTTTTTT. Amino acid sequence: CASSGQLTESGELFF. Supplemented by reference TRBV7-9 and TRBJ2-2, the full variable domain reads DTGVSQNPRHKITKRGQNVTFRCDPISEHNRLYWYRQTLGQGPEFLTYFQNEAQLEKSRLLSDRFSAERPKGSFSTLEIQRTEQGDSAMYLCASSGQLTESGELFFGEGSRLTVL.

The genes are TRBV4-1 and TRBJ2-4; D not resolved. Trimming pared 4 bases from V and 1 base from J, leaving 11 bases between. Germline V CDR1 and CDR2: MGHRA, YSYEKL. The CDR3 is 15 residues long. The chain's CDR3 is CASSLVWAAKNIQYF. The CDR3 bases are TGCGCCAGCAGCCTAGTATGGGCGGCCAAAAACATTCAGTACTTC.

The V and J genes are TRBV28 and TRBJ2-5; D is uncertain. The CDR3 is 12 residues long. Between the trimmed V and J ends, which lost 5 bases and 4 bases, there was a span of 8 bases. Germline lookup yields CDR1 MDHEN and CDR2 SYDVKM. In DNA, the CDR3 is TGTGCCAGCAGTCTAGGAGTAGAGACCCAGTACTTC. Its protein product is CASSLGVETQYF.

This chain links TRBV27 with TRBJ2-3; 13 nucleotides agree with TRBD2. The V gene end was trimmed by 2 bases and the J gene end by 0 bases; junction bases not matched to a gene: 8. The germline gives CDR1 MNHEY, CDR2 SMNVEV (reference sequence). This CDR3 is built from 19 residues. The CDR3 spells CASSLLGLAGAASTDTQYF. The CDR3 DNA is TGTGCCAGCAGTTTACTAGGACTAGCGGGAGCAGCTAGCACAGATACGCAGTATTTT.

This sequence joins TRBV28 and TRBJ1-2; D remains ambiguous. CDR1 is MDHEN and CDR2 is SYDVKM in the germline V gene. V lost 0 bases and J 2 bases, leaving 7 bases between the germline ends. The CDR3 sequence is 14 residues long. Here the CDR3 reads CASSLWAVNYGYTF. The CDR3 bases are TGTGCCAGCAGTTTATGGGCGGTAAACTATGGCTACACCTTC.

This clone has only one observation. The chain employs TRBV6-1 and TRBJ1-1, with D tentatively TRBD1 (5 bases). Trimming took 7 bases from V and 5 from J, leaving 17 bases between them. The V gene's germline CDR1 is MNHNS and CDR2 SASEGT. This CDR3 has 14 residues. CDR3 amino acids: CASNIRGRPTEAFF. The CDR3 DNA is TGTGCCAGCAATATACGGGGGAGGCCAACTGAAGCTTTCTTT.